This T cell receptor (beta chain) was recovered during a study of blood T cell repertoires in COVID-19. Trimming at V came to 3 bases and at J to 0 bases, leaving 18 bases not matched to a gene. The CDR3 is 21 residues long. Germline-derived CDR1 and CDR2 are MDHEN and SYDVKM. As originally analysed: Amplified reference gene primers provided the basis for estimating nucleated cell counts. Generated by immunoSEQ multiplex PCR, the TCRdb table keeps only in-frame clones and is missing some. That table gives V, J and clone size, and the DNA gave D and trimming. The repertoire consists of about 260,000 clones, with approximately 83% occurring once and the leading ten covering 8% to 9.5%.

This sequence joins TRBV28 and TRBJ2-5, with 11 bases that match TRBD2. The TCR originated in a woman aged 50 to 60 who had recovered from COVID-19. Sample: peripheral blood. The CDR3 bases are TGTGCCAGCAGTTTTGTCGGAGGGACTAGCGGAGGGAGGGGTCACCAAGAGACCCAGTACTTC. It translates to CASSFVGGTSGGRGHQETQYF.